This is a list of T cell receptor beta chains from one sample in a study of shared clonotypes between healthy human individuals. Assay: immunoSEQ multiplex PCR; the TCRdb copy retains only in-frame clones and omits some. In the table there are about 2.4 million clones, 80% to 95% of which are singletons. Source material: naive CD4+ T cells from PBMCs. These receptors originate from a man younger than 35 in good health. Some clones in this sample may be carry-over from other donors' samples. Both conserved end residues are part of each CDR3. D genes are given only for firm matches. Size values are once, few and many counts, or a class for expanded clones, and some rows have none.

TRBD2	TRBV7-3	NA	TRBJ2-3	CASRTGTSGNTDTQYF	TGTGCCAGCAGAACCGGGACTAGCGGAAACACAGATACGCAGTATTTT
NA	TRBV4-2	NA	TRBJ2-7	CASSQEGSGYEQYF	TGTGCCAGCAGCCAAGAAGGATCAGGATACGAGCAGTACTTC
TRBD1	TRBV19	NA	TRBJ1-1	CASSTRDRGWLNTEAFF	TGTGCCAGTAGTACCCGGGACAGGGGATGGCTGAACACTGAAGCTTTCTTT
NA	TRBV28	NA	TRBJ1-2	CASMPGKNYGYTF	TGTGCCAGCATGCCGGGAAAGAACTATGGCTACACCTTC
TRBD1	TRBV5-4	once	TRBJ1-2	CASSLLASVRQGVNGYTF	TGTGCCAGCAGCTTGTTGGCCTCCGTGAGACAGGGAGTGAATGGCTACACCTTC
NA	TRBV18	NA	TRBJ1-2	CASSITLNYGYTF	TGTGCCAGCTCAATCACACTGAACTATGGCTACACCTTC
NA	TRBV27	few	TRBJ1-1	CASSLHRVTEAFF	TGTGCCAGCAGTTTACATCGGGTCACTGAAGCTTTCTTT
TRBD1	TRBV27	NA	TRBJ1-2	CASSPGTGGVERSYGYTF	TGTGCCAGCAGTCCTGGGACAGGGGGCGTCGAAAGAAGCTATGGCTACACCTTC
TRBD2	TRBV5-1	NA	TRBJ2-1	CASSKLAGVSNEQFF	TGCGCCAGCAGTAAACTAGCGGGAGTGTCCAATGAGCAGTTCTTC
NA	TRBV28	NA	TRBJ1-1	CASSFGDTEAFF	TGTGCCAGCAGTTTTGGGGACACTGAAGCTTTCTTT
NA	TRBV19	NA	TRBJ1-4	CASRNTGRVSEKLFF	TGTGCCAGTAGGAACACGGGCCGAGTCAGTGAAAAACTGTTTTTT
NA	TRBV30	NA	TRBJ2-3	CAWSVVAFTDTQYF	TGTGCCTGGAGTGTAGTAGCTTTCACAGATACGCAGTATTTT
NA	TRBV19	NA	TRBJ1-5	CASSLRRNSNQPQHF	TGTGCCAGTAGTCTAAGACGGAATAGCAATCAGCCCCAGCATTTT
NA	TRBV7-2	NA	TRBJ2-5	CASSLAETQYF	TGTGCCAGCAGCTTAGCCGAGACCCAGTACTTC
NA	TRBV5-4	once	TRBJ1-1	CASSLAEDWVGSTEAFF	TGTGCCAGCAGCTTGGCCGAGGATTGGGTAGGGAGCACTGAAGCTTTCTTT
NA	TRBV7-2	NA	TRBJ2-7	CASSRGVGGYEQYF	TGTGCCAGCAGCAGAGGAGTAGGTGGCTACGAGCAGTACTTC
NA	TRBV6-5	NA	TRBJ2-2	CASKSGGRPGELFF	TGTGCCAGCAAGTCCGGGGGGCGCCCCGGGGAGCTGTTTTTT
NA	TRBV29-1	few	TRBJ1-1	CSVPTATMNTEAFF	TGCAGCGTTCCGACAGCAACCATGAACACTGAAGCTTTCTTT
NA	TRBV27	few	TRBJ2-2	CASSLYAGVGTGELFF	TGTGCCAGCAGTTTATACGCAGGGGTGGGCACCGGGGAGCTGTTTTTT
TRBD2	TRBV5-5	NA	TRBJ2-1	CASRSGTYNEQFF	TGTGCCAGCAGGAGCGGGACCTACAATGAGCAGTTCTTC
TRBD2	TRBV7-8	NA	TRBJ2-7	CASSLSGRSGEQYF	TGTGCCAGCAGCTTAAGCGGGAGGTCGGGCGAGCAGTACTTC
TRBD1	TRBV6-5	NA	TRBJ1-2	CAITQGVLYGYTF	TGTGCCATCACTCAGGGGGTCCTCTATGGCTACACCTTC